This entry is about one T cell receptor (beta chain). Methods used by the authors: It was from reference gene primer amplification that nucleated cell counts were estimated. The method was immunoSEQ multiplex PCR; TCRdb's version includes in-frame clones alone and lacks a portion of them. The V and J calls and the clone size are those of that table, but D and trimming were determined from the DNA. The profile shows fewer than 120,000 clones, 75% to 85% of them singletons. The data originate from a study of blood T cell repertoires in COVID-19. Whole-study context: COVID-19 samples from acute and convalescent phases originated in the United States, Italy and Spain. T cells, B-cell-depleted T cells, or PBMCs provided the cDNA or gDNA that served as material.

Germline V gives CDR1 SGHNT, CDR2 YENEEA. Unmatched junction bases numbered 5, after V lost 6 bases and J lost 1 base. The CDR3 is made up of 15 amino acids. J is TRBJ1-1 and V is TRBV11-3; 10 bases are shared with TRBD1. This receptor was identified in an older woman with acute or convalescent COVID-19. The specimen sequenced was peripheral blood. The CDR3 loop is CASRPDRGRNTEAFF. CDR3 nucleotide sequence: TGTGCCAGCAGACCTGACAGGGGGCGGAACACTGAAGCTTTCTTT. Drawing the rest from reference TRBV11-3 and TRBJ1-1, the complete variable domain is EAGVVQSPRYKIIEKKQPVAFWCNPISGHNTLYWYLQNLGQGPELLIRYENEEAVDDSQLPKDRFSAERLKGVDSTLKIQPAELGDSAVYLCASRPDRGRNTEAFFGQGTRLTVV.